This T cell receptor (beta chain) came from a study of human T cells and chemical hapten exposure. The time point: pre-sensitization, week 0. Treatment described: therapeutic diphenylcyclopropenone sensitization with weekly scalp DPC. TCRdb reprocessed the RACE reads with MiXCR, giving one entry per CDR3 protein. Here the sample spans about 270,000 distinct CDR3 sequences, about 7.7% being singletons. This clonotype turned up a few times. The source was whole blood, collected in connection with sensitization to the hapten diphenylcyclopropenone (DPC). The clonotype was recovered from a man between 18 and 35 years old with alopecia areata. Some clones in this sample may be carry-over from other donors' samples.

The chain's CDR3 is CSASTPYRDRGVGYTF. The CDR3 DNA sequence: TGCAGTGCTAGTACCCCATACCGGGACAGGGGTGTTGGCTACACCTTC. V usage is TRBV20-1 and J usage is TRBJ1-2; 10 bases align to TRBD1. V shed 3 bases and J 7 bases; nucleotides not matched to a gene: 14. Germline V lookup: CDR1 DFQATT, CDR2 SNEGSKA (reference sequence). There are 16 residues in the CDR3.